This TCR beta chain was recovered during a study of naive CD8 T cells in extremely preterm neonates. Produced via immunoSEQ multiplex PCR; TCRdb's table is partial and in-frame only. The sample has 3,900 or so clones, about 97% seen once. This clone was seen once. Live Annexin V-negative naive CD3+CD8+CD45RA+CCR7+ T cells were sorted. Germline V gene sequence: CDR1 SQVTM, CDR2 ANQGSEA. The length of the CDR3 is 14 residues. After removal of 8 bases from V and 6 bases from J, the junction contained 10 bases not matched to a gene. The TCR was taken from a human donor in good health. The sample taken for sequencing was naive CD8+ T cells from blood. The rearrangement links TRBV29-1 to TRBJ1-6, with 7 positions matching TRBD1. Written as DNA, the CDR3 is TGCAGCCTCGGGACAGCGACGGGTAATTCACCCCTCCACTTT. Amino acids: CSLGTATGNSPLHF.